The present entry profiles one TCR beta chain with its context. V lost 5 bases, J lost 1 base, and 10 bases stayed unmatched. This CDR3 is built from 16 residues. Germline V gene lookup returns CDR1 SGHRS and CDR2 YFSETQ. The data belong to a study of T cells in Graves' hyperthyroidism and ophthalmopathy. The overall study: It was at initial diagnosis, before any treatment, that peripheral blood was collected.

Patients were excluded for uncontrolled infection, other autoimmune disease, pregnancy or lactation. Amplified TCR beta CDR3 regions came from RNA transcripts. With the HTBI primer set, the TCR CDR3 went through a first round of RT-PCR. TCRdb passed the multiplex PCR reads through MiXCR, listing each CDR3 protein once. Here the sample spans hundreds of thousands of distinct CDR3 sequences, approximately 15% being singletons. Sequences were obtained from blood. This TCR derives from a woman aged 25 to 39 with Graves' hyperthyroidism. The chain is built from TRBV5-1 and TRBJ2-7; 9 bases are shared with TRBD2. This CDR3 is CASREGISGRSYEQYF. The CDR3 DNA follows: TGCGCCAGCAGGGAGGGGATTAGCGGGAGATCCTACGAGCAGTACTTC.